This T cell receptor beta chain was retrieved from a study of cytomegalovirus exposure and HLA in healthy donors. The PCR employed 60 Vbeta primers together with 13 Jbeta primers. The data were produced by immunoSEQ multiplex PCR, yet TCRdb's version contains in-frame clones alone and is incomplete. The sample includes tens of thousands of clones, more than 55% seen only once; the top ten take roughly 5.2%. With regard to this clone: Its antigen is unidentified.

Findings and limits, study-wide: When the data were analyzed later, several of the most significant clusters appeared to be linked to common viral pathogens.

This receptor was obtained from a man in his fifties or sixties in good health and CMV-seropositive. Sequencing was performed on PBMCs.

The CDR3 nucleotides are TGTGCCACCAGCGGCGGGTCTATCAATCAGCCCCAGCATTTT. It is translated as CATSGGSINQPQHF. The V and J genes are TRBV15 and TRBJ1-5; D call uncertain. The CDR3 loop spans 14 amino acids. The V gene lost 5 bases and the J gene lost 3 bases, with 11 bases spanning the gap. Per germline, CDR1 LNHNV and CDR2 YYDKDF (reference sequence).